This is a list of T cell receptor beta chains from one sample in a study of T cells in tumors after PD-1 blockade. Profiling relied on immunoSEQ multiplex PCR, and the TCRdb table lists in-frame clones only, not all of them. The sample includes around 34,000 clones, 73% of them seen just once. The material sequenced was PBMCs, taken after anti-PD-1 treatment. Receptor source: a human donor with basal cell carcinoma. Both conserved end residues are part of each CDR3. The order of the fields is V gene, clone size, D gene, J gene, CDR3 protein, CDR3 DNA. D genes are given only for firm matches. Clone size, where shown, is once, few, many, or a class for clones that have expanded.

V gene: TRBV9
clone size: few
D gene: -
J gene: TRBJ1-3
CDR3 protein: CASSVGRWELTGNTIYF
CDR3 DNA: TGTGCCAGCAGCGTAGGACGATGGGAATTAACTGGAAACACCATATATTTT

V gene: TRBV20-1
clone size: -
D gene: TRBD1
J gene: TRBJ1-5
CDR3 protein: CSASSPETGNRPQHF
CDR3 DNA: TGCAGTGCTAGTAGTCCCGAGACAGGGAACAGGCCCCAGCATTTT

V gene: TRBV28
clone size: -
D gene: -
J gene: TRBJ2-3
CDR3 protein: CASSLYGSGLDTQYF
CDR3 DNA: TGTGCCAGCAGTTTATACGGTAGCGGATTAGATACGCAGTATTTT

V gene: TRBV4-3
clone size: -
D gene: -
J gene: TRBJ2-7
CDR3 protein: CASSSTVFYEQYF
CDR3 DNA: TGCGCCAGCAGCTCGACGGTATTCTACGAGCAGTACTTC

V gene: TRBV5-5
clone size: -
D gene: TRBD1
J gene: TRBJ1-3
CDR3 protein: CASSLDGTGTGNTIYF
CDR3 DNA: TGTGCCAGCAGCTTGGACGGGACAGGGACTGGAAACACCATATATTTT

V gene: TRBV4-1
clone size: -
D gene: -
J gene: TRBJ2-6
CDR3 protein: CASSHYPGTHAPGANVLTF
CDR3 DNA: TGCGCCAGCAGCCATTACCCCGGGACTCATGCACCTGGGGCCAACGTCCTGACTTTC

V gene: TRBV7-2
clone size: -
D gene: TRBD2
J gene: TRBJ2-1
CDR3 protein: CASSQGLASYNEQFF
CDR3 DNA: TGTGCCAGCAGCCAGGGACTAGCGTCCTACAATGAGCAGTTCTTC

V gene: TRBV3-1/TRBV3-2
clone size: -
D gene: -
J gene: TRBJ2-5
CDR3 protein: CASGWETQYF
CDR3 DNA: TGTGCCAGCGGGTGGGAGACCCAGTACTTC

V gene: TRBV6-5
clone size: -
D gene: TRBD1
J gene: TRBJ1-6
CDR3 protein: CATEGARGSPLHF
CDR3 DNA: TGTGCCACGGAGGGGGCGCGGGGATCACCCCTCCACTTT

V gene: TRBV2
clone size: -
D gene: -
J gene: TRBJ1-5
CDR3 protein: CASSGGLHSNQPQHF
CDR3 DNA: TGTGCCAGCAGTGGGGGTTTGCATAGCAATCAGCCCCAGCATTTT

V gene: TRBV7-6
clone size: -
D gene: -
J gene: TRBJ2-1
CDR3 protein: CASSLDPSSNEQFF
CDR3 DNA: TGTGCCAGCAGCTTAGATCCTAGCAGCAATGAGCAGTTCTTC

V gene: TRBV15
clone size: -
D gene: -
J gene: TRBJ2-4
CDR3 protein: CATSQHLAKNIQYF
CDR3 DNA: TGTGCCACCAGCCAACATCTAGCCAAAAACATTCAGTACTTC

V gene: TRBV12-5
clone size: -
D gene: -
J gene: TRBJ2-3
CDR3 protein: CASGLVPGGSTDTQYF
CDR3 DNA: TGTGCTAGTGGTTTGGTCCCAGGAGGGAGCACAGATACGCAGTATTTT

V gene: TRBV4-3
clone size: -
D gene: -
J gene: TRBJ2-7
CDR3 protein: CASSLRTGYEQYF
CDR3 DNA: TGCGCCAGCAGCCTCAGGACTGGCTACGAGCAGTACTTC

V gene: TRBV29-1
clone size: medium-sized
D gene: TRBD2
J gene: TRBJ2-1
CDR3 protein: CSVLSGTTVGNEQFF
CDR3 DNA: TGCAGCGTCCTTTCCGGGACTACCGTTGGCAATGAGCAGTTCTTC

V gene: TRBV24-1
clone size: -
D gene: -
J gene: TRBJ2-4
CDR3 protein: CATSDGAKNIQYF
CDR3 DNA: TGTGCCACCAGTGACGGGGCCAAAAACATTCAGTACTTC

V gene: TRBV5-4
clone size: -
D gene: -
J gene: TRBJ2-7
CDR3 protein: CASSSASSYEQYF
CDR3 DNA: TGTGCCAGCAGCTCCGCAAGCTCCTACGAGCAGTACTTC

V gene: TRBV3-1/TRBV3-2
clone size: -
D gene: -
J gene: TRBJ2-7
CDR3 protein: CASSQDAIGRRSYEQYF
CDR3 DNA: TGTGCCAGCAGCCAAGATGCTATTGGGCGCCGGTCCTACGAGCAGTACTTC

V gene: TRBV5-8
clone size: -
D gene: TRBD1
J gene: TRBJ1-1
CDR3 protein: CASRVGTGRNENTEAFF
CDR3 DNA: TGTGCCAGCAGGGTCGGGACAGGCCGTAATGAGAACACTGAAGCTTTCTTT

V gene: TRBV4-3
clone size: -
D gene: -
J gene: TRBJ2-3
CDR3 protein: CASSHTYNRDTDTQYF
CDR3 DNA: TGCGCCAGCAGCCACACATACAACCGGGACACAGATACGCAGTATTTT

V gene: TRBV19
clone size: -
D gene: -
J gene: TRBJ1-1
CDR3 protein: CASSIAHLRAFF
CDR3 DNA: TGTGCCAGTAGTATAGCGCACCTTCGGGCTTTCTTT

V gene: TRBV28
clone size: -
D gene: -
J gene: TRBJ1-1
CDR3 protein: CASLGPRRGEAFF
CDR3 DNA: TGTGCCAGCTTAGGACCGAGACGGGGTGAAGCTTTCTTT

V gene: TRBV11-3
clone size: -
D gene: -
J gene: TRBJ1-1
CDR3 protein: CASSSQTGTEAFF
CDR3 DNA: TGTGCCAGCAGCTCCCAGACGGGGACTGAAGCTTTCTTT

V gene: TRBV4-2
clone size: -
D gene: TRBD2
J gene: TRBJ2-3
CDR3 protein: CASSSGALAGNTDTQYF
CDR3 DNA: TGTGCCAGCAGCTCAGGGGCACTAGCGGGGAACACAGATACGCAGTATTTT

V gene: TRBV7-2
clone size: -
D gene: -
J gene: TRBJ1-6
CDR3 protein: CASSLYRSGGNSPLHF
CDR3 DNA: TGTGCCAGCAGCTTATATAGGTCGGGGGGAAATTCACCCCTCCACTTT

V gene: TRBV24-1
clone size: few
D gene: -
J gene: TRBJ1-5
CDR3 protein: CATSDGTLGQPQHF
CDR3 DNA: TGTGCCACCAGTGACGGGACATTGGGTCAGCCCCAGCATTTT

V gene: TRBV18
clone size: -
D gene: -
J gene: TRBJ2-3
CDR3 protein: CASSSWAGASTDTQYF
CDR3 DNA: TGTGCCAGCTCATCCTGGGCAGGAGCTAGCACAGATACGCAGTATTTT

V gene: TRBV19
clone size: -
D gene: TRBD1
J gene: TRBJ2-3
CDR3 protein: CASSTRTGMRTDTQYF
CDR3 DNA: TGTGCCAGTAGTACCCGGACAGGGATGAGGACAGATACGCAGTATTTT